This T cell receptor (beta chain) was captured in a study of cytomegalovirus exposure and HLA in healthy donors. The sample holds one count of this clone. Its matching antigen is unknown. Germline-derived CDR1 and CDR2 are SGHVS and FNYEAQ. CDR3 size: 14 residues. V was clipped by 5 bases and J by 0 bases, with 9 bases between them. PCR amplification relied on 60 Vbeta primers (plus 13 Jbeta primers). Sequenced by immunoSEQ multiplex PCR; TCRdb stores in-frame clones only, minus some. This sample carries tens of thousands of clones, 80% of them seen once, and the ten largest clones take roughly 32%. Study findings and constraints: It was around 160 TCR beta chains that were listed as cytomegalovirus-associated. Earlier analysis found most TCR beta V segments productive about 90% or about 30% of the time.

This sequence originates from a man aged 45-60 years in good health and CMV-seropositive. This rearrangement joins TRBV7-6 to TRBJ2-3; a possible D gene is TRBD2 (6 bases). Sequenced input: PBMCs. In DNA form, the CDR3 reads TGTGCCAGCAGCCCCGGGACTAGCACAGATACGCAGTATTTT. Protein sequence: CASSPGTSTDTQYF.